A selection of T cell receptor beta chains follows, all from one sample in a study of T cell responses to AZD1222 COVID-19 vaccine. This table comes from immunoSEQ multiplex PCR, and its TCRdb copy is limited to in-frame clones, with some not included. The repertoire includes about 70,000 clones, 90% of them detected once, and about 3.5% sits in the top ten. This specimen was peripheral blood, taken 28 days after the second AZD1222 dose. Receptors were obtained from an adult who received the AZD1222 COVID-19 vaccine. The CDR3 runs from the conserved cysteine through the conserved F or W. D genes are given only for firm matches. Size is omitted from some rows. Given values are once, few, many or a class for expanded clones.

d_gene,abundance,j_gene,v_gene,CDR3aa,CDR3nt
NA,NA,TRBJ2-5,TRBV5-1,CASSPHISRTVETQYF,TGCGCCAGCAGCCCACATATTTCCCGGACAGTAGAGACCCAGTACTTC
NA,NA,TRBJ2-2,TRBV10-2,CATQGRVGTGELFF,TGCGCCACGCAAGGAAGGGTAGGCACCGGGGAGCTGTTTTTT
TRBD1,NA,TRBJ1-1,TRBV4-1,CASSQGEDRYTEAFF,TGCGCCAGCAGCCAAGGAGAGGACAGGTACACTGAAGCTTTCTTT
NA,NA,TRBJ2-7,TRBV7-9,CASSLGRDSYEQYF,TGTGCCAGCAGCTTAGGCAGGGACTCCTACGAGCAGTACTTC
NA,NA,TRBJ1-2,TRBV7-2,CASSLVVGDGYTF,TGTGCCAGCAGCTTAGTTGTAGGGGACGGCTACACCTTC
NA,NA,TRBJ2-1,TRBV12-3/TRBV12-4,CASRGLGDEQFF,TGTGCCAGCAGGGGATTGGGGGATGAGCAGTTCTTC
NA,NA,TRBJ1-2,TRBV7-2,CASSLGQDYGYTF,TGTGCCAGCAGCTTAGGTCAGGACTATGGCTACACCTTC
TRBD2,NA,TRBJ2-3,TRBV7-3,CASSKAPLAGVGDTQYF,TGTGCCAGCAGCAAAGCACCCCTAGCGGGAGTTGGAGATACGCAGTATTTT
NA,NA,TRBJ1-2,TRBV7-3,CASSPRGQGKGYTF,TGTGCCAGCAGCCCTCGGGGCCAGGGGAAAGGCTACACCTTC
TRBD2,once,TRBJ2-1,TRBV11-3,CASSQGRAGGPDEFF,TGTGCCAGCAGTCAAGGGCGTGCGGGAGGGCCGGACGAGTTCTTC
NA,NA,TRBJ1-5,TRBV7-9,CASSLGTASNQPQHF,TGTGCCAGCAGCCTCGGGACGGCTAGCAATCAGCCCCAGCATTTT
NA,NA,TRBJ1-2,TRBV19,CASSTGRFYGYTF,TGTGCCAGTAGTACGGGACGGTTCTATGGCTACACCTTC
TRBD1,NA,TRBJ2-7,TRBV4-3,CASSRDRGAGEQYF,TGCGCCAGCAGCCGAGACAGGGGAGCCGGCGAGCAGTACTTC
TRBD2,NA,TRBJ2-1,TRBV7-3,CASSLPAGEEQFF,TGTGCCAGCAGCTTACCAGCGGGAGAAGAACAGTTCTTC
NA,NA,TRBJ1-6,TRBV6-1,CASNRNNSPLHF,TGTGCCAGCAACCGGAATAATTCACCCCTCCACTTT
NA,NA,TRBJ2-3,TRBV5-1,CASSQQSPSTDTQYF,TGCGCCAGCAGCCAGCAGAGCCCTAGCACAGATACGCAGTATTTT
TRBD1,NA,TRBJ1-1,TRBV7-2,CASSSGTAAANTEAFF,TGTGCCAGCAGCTCCGGGACAGCCGCGGCAAACACTGAAGCTTTCTTT
TRBD1,once,TRBJ2-2,TRBV6-5,CASSPGQVGTGELFF,TGTGCCAGCAGCCCCGGACAGGTGGGCACCGGGGAGCTGTTTTTT
TRBD1,once,TRBJ2-7,TRBV7-9,CASSPRQGLYEQYF,TGTGCCAGCAGCCCAAGACAGGGGCTCTACGAGCAGTACTTC